Listed below are T cell receptor beta chains from one sample, sequenced in a study of cytomegalovirus exposure and HLA in healthy donors. Clones were sequenced by immunoSEQ multiplex PCR, and TCRdb holds only the in-frame ones, with some missing. The data contain 200,000 to 250,000 clones, around 89% of them singletons. The sequencing input was PBMCs. Source of these receptors: a woman between 18 and 29 years old in good health and CMV-seronegative. CDR3s include the opening cysteine and the closing phenylalanine or tryptophan. The D gene is left open where the match is weak. Clone size is not always given. Where it is, it says once, few, many or a class for expanded clones.

len	d_gene	abundance	v_gene	j_gene	CDR3nt	CDR3aa
13	.	.	TRBV5-6	TRBJ1-2	TGTGCCAGCAGCTCGACACCTAACTATGGCTACACCTTC	CASSSTPNYGYTF
16	TRBD2	.	TRBV5-1	TRBJ2-1	TGCGCCAGCAGGTCTAGAAGCGGGGGGAATTACAATGAGCAGTTCTTC	CASRSRSGGNYNEQFF
16	.	few	TRBV4-3	TRBJ1-2	TGCGCCAGCAGCCCCCAAGCTCGGCAGTGGAGCTATGGCTACACCTTC	CASSPQARQWSYGYTF
15	.	once	TRBV6-5	TRBJ1-2	TGTGCCAGCAGCGGCGACAGAAGCGACAACTATGGCTACACCTTC	CASSGDRSDNYGYTF
14	TRBD1	.	TRBV6-4	TRBJ1-5	TGTGCCAGCAGGCCCAGACAGGGGATGGAGCCCCAGCATTTT	CASRPRQGMEPQHF
16	TRBD2	.	TRBV4-3	TRBJ2-5	TGCGCCAGCAGCCAAGATATGGCGGGGGGCGAAGAGACCCAGTACTTC	CASSQDMAGGEETQYF
14	.	.	TRBV7-2	TRBJ1-1	TGTGCCAGCAGCATACAGGGCGGTCGGACTGAAGCTTTCTTT	CASSIQGGRTEAFF
17	.	.	TRBV7-9	TRBJ1-2	TGTGCCAGCAGCTTACAGGGTCCGATGCGATCTGGGTATGGCTACACCTTC	CASSLQGPMRSGYGYTF
13	.	.	TRBV2	TRBJ2-7	TGTGCCAGCAGTGAAACTAGCACCTACGAGCAGTACTTC	CASSETSTYEQYF
15	TRBD2	.	TRBV19	TRBJ2-3	TGTGCCAGTAGCGATACTAGCGGGGGCACAGATACGCAGTATTTT	CASSDTSGGTDTQYF
13	.	.	TRBV18	TRBJ2-5	TGTGCCAGCTCAAAGGGAGGCCAAGAGACCCAGTACTTC	CASSKGGQETQYF
14	.	.	TRBV7-2	TRBJ1-6	TGTGCCAGCAGCTTAAATACGGACAGTGGGGCCCTCCACTTT	CASSLNTDSGALHF
16	.	once	TRBV10-1	TRBJ2-3	TGCGCCAGCAGTGAAAACGCAGGGTTTGTGACAGATACGCAGTATTTT	CASSENAGFVTDTQYF
14	.	.	TRBV18	TRBJ2-5	TGTGCCAGCTCACGAGACGGAGGCCAAGAGACCCAGTACTTC	CASSRDGGQETQYF
13	TRBD2	.	TRBV2	TRBJ2-7	TGTGCCAGCAGTGACGCGGGGGTTGACGAGCAGTACTTC	CASSDAGVDEQYF
13	.	.	TRBV11-2	TRBJ1-2	TGTGCCAGCAGCTTAGAGCCAGTTACTGGCTACACCTTC	CASSLEPVTGYTF
15	.	.	TRBV4-1	TRBJ1-6	TGCGCCAGCAGCCAAGGAAGGCAGGGAAAAGCACCCCTCCACTTT	CASSQGRQGKAPLHF
15	.	.	TRBV11-2	TRBJ2-1	TGTGCCAGCAGCTTAGGTAGGAGCTCCTACAATGAGCAGTTCTTC	CASSLGRSSYNEQFF
13	.	.	TRBV27	TRBJ2-3	TGTGCCAGCAGTTTACAGAATGCAGATACGCAGTATTTT	CASSLQNADTQYF
13	.	once	TRBV30	TRBJ2-1	TGTGCCTGGAGGGCTGACACCTACAATGAGCAGTTCTTC	CAWRADTYNEQFF
15	TRBD2	few	TRBV5-1	TRBJ2-7	TGCGCCAGCAGCTTGCTTAGCGGGGGCTTCTACGAGCAGTACTTC	CASSLLSGGFYEQYF
15	TRBD2	.	TRBV18	TRBJ2-1	TGTGCCAGCTCACCGCAGGGAGGGGCTTACAATGAGCAGTTCTTC	CASSPQGGAYNEQFF
13	.	.	TRBV10-2	TRBJ1-1	TGCGCCAGCAGTGGCTACTTGAACACTGAAGCTTTCTTT	CASSGYLNTEAFF
14	.	.	TRBV6-5	TRBJ2-3	TGTGCCAGCAGTTACGGACTACCCACAGATACGCAGTATTTT	CASSYGLPTDTQYF
13	.	.	TRBV30	TRBJ1-4	TGTGCCAACAGGAGGCCGGGAGGGGAAAAACTGTTTTTT	CANRRPGGEKLFF
12	TRBD1	.	TRBV25-1	TRBJ1-2	TGTGCCAGCAGTATAGGGGGCGCGGGCTACACCTTC	CASSIGGAGYTF
16	.	once	TRBV9	TRBJ2-1	TGTGCCAGCAGCCTATTGCCCGGGGCTAGCGTTAATGAGCAGTTCTTC	CASSLLPGASVNEQFF
15	TRBD1	.	TRBV11-3	TRBJ2-7	TGTGCCAGCAGCTTAGCCGGACAGGGAACCTACGAGCAGTACTTC	CASSLAGQGTYEQYF
15	TRBD2	once	TRBV6-4	TRBJ2-3	TGTGCCAGCGGACCCGGGACTAGCGGCACAGATACGCAGTATTTT	CASGPGTSGTDTQYF
14	.	.	TRBV5-1	TRBJ1-4	TGCGCCAGCAGCTCATATGGGCCAAATGAAAAACTGTTTTTT	CASSSYGPNEKLFF
15	.	.	TRBV5-6	TRBJ1-3	TGTGCCAGCAGCTTGGTATCGGTCTCTGGAAACACCATATATTTT	CASSLVSVSGNTIYF
13	.	.	TRBV29-1	TRBJ1-5	TGCAGCGTTGAAGAGGGCCTAAATCAGCCCCAGCATTTT	CSVEEGLNQPQHF
15	.	.	TRBV18	TRBJ1-3	TGTGCCAGCTCACCAGGGACAACCTCTGGAAACACCATATATTTT	CASSPGTTSGNTIYF
16	TRBD1	.	TRBV27	TRBJ1-1	TGTGCCAGCAGATCCGAGGGGGCGAGTATGAACACTGAAGCTTTCTTT	CASRSEGASMNTEAFF
14	.	.	TRBV2	TRBJ2-3	TGTGCCAGCACTATAGGGGCTAGCACAGATACGCAGTATTTT	CASTIGASTDTQYF
17	.	.	TRBV11-2	TRBJ2-2	TGTGCCAGCAGCCCAGGCCCTTGGGGCGGCAACACCGGGGAGCTGTTTTTT	CASSPGPWGGNTGELFF